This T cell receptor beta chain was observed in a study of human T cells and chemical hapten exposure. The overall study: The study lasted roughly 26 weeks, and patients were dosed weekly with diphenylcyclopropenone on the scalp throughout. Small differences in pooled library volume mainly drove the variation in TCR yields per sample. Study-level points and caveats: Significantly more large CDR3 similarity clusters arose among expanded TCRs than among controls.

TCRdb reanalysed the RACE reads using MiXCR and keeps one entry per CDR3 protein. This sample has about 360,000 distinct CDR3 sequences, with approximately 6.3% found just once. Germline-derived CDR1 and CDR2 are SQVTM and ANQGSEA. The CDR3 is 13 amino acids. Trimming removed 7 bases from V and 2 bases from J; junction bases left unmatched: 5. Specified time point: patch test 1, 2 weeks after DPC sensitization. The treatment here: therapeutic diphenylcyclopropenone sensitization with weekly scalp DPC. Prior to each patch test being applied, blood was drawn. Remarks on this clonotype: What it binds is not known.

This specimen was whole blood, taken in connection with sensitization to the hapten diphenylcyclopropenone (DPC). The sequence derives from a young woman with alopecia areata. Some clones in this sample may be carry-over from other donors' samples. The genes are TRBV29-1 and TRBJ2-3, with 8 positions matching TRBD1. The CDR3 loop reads CSARDRLTDTQYF. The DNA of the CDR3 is TGCAGCGCACGGGACAGGCTCACAGATACGCAGTATTTT.